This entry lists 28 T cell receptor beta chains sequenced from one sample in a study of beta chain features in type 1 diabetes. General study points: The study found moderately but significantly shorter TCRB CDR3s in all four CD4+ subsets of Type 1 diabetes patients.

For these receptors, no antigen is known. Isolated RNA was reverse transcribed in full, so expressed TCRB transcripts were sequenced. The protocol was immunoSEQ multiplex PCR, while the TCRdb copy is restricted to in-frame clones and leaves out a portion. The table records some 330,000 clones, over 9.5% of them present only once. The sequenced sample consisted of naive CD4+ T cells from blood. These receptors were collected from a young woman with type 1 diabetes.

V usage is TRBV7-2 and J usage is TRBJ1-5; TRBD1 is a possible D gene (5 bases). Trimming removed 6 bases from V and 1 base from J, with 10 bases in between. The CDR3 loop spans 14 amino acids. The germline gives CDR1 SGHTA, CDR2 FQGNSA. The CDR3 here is CASSHRQSNQPQHF. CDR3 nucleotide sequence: TGTGCCAGCAGTCACCGACAGAGCAATCAGCCCCAGCATTTT. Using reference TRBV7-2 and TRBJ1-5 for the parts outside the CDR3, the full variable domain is GAGVSQSPSNKVTEKGKDVELRCDPISGHTALYWYRQSLGQGLEFLIYFQGNSAPDKSGLPSDRFSAERTGGSVSTLTIQRTQQEDSAVYLCASSHRQSNQPQHFGDGTRLSIL.

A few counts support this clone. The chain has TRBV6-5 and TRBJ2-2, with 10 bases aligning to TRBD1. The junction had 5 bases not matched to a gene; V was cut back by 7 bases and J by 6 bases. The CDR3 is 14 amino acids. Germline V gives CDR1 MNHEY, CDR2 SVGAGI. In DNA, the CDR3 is TGTGCCAGCATCAGGACAGGGGGTGCCGGGGAGCTGTTTTTT. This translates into CASIRTGGAGELFF.

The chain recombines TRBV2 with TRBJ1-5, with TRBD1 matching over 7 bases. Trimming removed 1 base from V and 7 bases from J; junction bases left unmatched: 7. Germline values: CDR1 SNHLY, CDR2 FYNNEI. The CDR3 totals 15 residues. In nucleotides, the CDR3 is TGTGCCAGCAGTGAAGAACAGGGGATTGGGCAGCCCCAGCATTTT. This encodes CASSEEQGIGQPQHF. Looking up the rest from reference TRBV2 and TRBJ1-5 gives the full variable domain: EPEVTQTPSHQVTQMGQEVILRCVPISNHLYFYWYRQILGQKVEFLVSFYNNEISEKSEIFDDQFSVERPDGSNFTLKIRSTKLEDSAMYFCASSEEQGIGQPQHFGDGTRLSIL.

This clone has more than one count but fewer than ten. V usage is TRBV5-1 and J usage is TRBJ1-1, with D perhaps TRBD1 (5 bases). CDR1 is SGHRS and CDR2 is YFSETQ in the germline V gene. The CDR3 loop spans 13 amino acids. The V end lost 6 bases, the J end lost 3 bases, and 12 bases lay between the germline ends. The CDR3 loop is CASKVRGDTEAFF. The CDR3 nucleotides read TGCGCCAGCAAAGTGCGGGGGGACACTGAAGCTTTCTTT.

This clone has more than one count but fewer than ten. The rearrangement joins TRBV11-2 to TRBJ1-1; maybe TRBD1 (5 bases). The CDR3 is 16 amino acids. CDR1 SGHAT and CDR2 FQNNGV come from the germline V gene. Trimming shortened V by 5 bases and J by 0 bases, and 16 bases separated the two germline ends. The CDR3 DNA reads TGTGCCAGCAGCCCAAGGTGGGGCGGAGTGAACACTGAAGCTTTCTTT. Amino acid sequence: CASSPRWGGVNTEAFF.

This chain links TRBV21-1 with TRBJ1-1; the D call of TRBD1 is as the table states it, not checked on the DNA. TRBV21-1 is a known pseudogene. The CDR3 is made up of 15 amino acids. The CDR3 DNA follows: TGTGCCAGCAGCAAAGTCGAGGTGCGACAGGACGAAGCTTTCTTT. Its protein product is CASSKVEVRQDEAFF.

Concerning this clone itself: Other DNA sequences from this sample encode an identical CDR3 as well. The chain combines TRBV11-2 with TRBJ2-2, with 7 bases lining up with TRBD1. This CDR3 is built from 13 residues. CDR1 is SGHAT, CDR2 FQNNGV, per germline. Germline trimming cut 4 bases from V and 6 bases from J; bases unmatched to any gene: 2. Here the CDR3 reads CASSSQGPGELFF. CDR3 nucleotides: TGTGCCAGCAGCTCACAGGGGCCCGGGGAGCTGTTTTTT.

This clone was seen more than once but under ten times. The CDR3, as DNA: TGTGCCATCAGGGCTAGCGGGGGGCACCAAGAGACCCAGTACTTC. It yields the protein CAIRASGGHQETQYF. The J gene is TRBJ2-5, the V gene TRBV10-3; 11 bases match TRBD2. With 6 bases clipped from V and 0 bases from J, the junction kept 3 bases outside the gene matches. The germline CDR1 and CDR2 sequences are ENHRY and SYGVKD. The CDR3 contains 15 residues.

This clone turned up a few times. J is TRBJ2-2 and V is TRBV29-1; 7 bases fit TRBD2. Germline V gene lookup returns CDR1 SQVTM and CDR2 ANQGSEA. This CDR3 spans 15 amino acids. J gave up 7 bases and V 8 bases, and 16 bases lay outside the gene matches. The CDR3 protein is CSFLGAGVIGGELFF. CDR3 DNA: TGCAGCTTCCTTGGGGCGGGAGTTATCGGCGGGGAGCTGTTTTTT.

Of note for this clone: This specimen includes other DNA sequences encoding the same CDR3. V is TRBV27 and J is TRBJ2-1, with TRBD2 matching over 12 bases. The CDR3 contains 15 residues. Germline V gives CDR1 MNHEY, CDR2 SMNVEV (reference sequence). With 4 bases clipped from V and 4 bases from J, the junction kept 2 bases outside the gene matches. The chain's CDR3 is CASSSGLAGYNEQFF. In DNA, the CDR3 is TGTGCCAGCAGTTCGGGACTAGCGGGTTACAATGAGCAGTTCTTC.

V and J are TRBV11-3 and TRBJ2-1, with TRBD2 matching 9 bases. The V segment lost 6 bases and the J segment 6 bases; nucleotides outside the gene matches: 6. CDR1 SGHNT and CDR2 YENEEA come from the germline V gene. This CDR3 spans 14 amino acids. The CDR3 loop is CASRPGTSFNEQFF. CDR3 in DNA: TGTGCCAGCAGACCCGGGACTAGCTTCAATGAGCAGTTCTTC.

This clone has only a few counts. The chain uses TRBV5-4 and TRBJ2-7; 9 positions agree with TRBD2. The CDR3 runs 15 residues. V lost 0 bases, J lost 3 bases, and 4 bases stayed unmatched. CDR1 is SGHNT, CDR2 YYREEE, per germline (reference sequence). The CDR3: CASSLDGSGSYEQYF. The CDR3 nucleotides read TGTGCCAGCAGCTTGGATGGTAGCGGGAGCTACGAGCAGTACTTC.

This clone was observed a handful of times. CDR3 region: CASSRGQGYTGELFF. The CDR3 DNA follows: TGCGCCAGCAGCCGCGGACAGGGGTACACCGGGGAGCTGTTTTTT. The chain links TRBV4-1 to TRBJ2-2; TRBD1 matches at 9 bases. Looked up from germline, CDR1 is MGHRA and CDR2 is YSYEKL. V gave up 4 bases and J gave up 3 bases; unmatched junction bases: 3. The CDR3 is 15 amino acids.

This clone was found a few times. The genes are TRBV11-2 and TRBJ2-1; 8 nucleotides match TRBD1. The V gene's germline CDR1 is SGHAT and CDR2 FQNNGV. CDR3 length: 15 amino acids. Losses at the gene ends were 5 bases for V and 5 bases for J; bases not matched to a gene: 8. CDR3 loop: CASSGGDRPNNEQFF. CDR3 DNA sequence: TGTGCCAGCAGCGGAGGGGACAGGCCGAACAATGAGCAGTTCTTC.

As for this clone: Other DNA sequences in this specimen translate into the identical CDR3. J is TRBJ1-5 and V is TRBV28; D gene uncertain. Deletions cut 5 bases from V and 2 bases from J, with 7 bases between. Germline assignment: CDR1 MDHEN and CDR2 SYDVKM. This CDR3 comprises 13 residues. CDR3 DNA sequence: TGTGCCAGCAGTGAAGGAGGCAATCAGCCCCAGCATTTT. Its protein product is CASSEGGNQPQHF.

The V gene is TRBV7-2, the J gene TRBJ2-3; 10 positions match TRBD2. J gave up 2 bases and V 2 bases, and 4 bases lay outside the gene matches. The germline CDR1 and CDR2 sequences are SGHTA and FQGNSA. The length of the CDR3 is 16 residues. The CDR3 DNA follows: TGTGCCAGCAGCTTACGACTAGCGGGTTTCACAGATACGCAGTATTTT. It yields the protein CASSLRLAGFTDTQYF. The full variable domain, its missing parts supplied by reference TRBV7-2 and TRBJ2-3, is GAGVSQSPSNKVTEKGKDVELRCDPISGHTALYWYRQSLGQGLEFLIYFQGNSAPDKSGLPSDRFSAERTGGSVSTLTIQRTQQEDSAVYLCASSLRLAGFTDTQYFGPGTRLTVL.

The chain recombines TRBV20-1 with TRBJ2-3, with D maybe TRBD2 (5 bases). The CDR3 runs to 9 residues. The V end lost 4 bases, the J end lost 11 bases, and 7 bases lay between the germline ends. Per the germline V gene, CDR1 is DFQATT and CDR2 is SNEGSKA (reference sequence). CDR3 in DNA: TGCAGTGCTACGAGGGTGCAGTATTTT. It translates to CSATRVQYF.

CDR3 residues: CASSERRGGLPTSTDTQYF. In DNA, the CDR3 is TGTGCCAGCAGTGAACGGAGGGGCGGGTTACCTACTAGCACAGATACGCAGTATTTT. The genes are TRBV2 and TRBJ2-3; maybe TRBD2 (6 bases). The CDR3 extends over 19 amino acids. Deletions cut 2 bases from V and 0 bases from J, with 21 bases between. Per germline, CDR1 SNHLY and CDR2 FYNNEI.

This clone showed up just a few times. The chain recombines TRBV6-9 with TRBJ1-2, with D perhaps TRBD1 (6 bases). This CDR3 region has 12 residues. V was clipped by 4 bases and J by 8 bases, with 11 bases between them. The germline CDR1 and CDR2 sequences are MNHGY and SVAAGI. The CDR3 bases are TGTGCCAGCAGTTCCCGACAGGAGGGCTACACCTTC. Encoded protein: CASSSRQEGYTF.

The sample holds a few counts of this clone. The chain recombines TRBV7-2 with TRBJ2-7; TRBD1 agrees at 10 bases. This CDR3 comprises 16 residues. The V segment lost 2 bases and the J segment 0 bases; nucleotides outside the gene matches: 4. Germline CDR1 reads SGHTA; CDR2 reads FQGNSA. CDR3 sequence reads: CASSLLGQGNSYEQYF. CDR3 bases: TGTGCCAGCAGCTTATTGGGACAGGGGAACTCCTACGAGCAGTACTTC.

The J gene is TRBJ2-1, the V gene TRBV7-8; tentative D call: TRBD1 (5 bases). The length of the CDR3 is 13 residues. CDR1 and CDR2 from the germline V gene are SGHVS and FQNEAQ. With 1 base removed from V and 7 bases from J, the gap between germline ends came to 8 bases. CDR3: CASSLGQGNEQFF. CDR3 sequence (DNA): TGTGCCAGCAGCTTAGGCCAGGGTAATGAGCAGTTCTTC.

The CDR3 DNA follows: TGCGCCAGCAGCTCCAGGACGGAGGCGATATATGGCTACACCTTC. Translating it yields CASSSRTEAIYGYTF. The chain combines TRBV5-1 with TRBJ1-2; no clear D. With 3 bases removed from V and 5 bases from J, the gap between germline ends came to 17 bases. CDR3 length: 15 amino acids. Germline CDR1 reads SGHRS; CDR2 reads YFSETQ.

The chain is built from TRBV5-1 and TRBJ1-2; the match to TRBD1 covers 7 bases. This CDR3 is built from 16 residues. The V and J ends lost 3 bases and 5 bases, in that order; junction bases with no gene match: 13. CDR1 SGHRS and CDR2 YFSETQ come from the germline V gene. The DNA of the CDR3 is TGCGCCAGCAGCTCGAACTCGCAGGGGGGTGTTTATGGCTACACCTTC. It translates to CASSSNSQGGVYGYTF.

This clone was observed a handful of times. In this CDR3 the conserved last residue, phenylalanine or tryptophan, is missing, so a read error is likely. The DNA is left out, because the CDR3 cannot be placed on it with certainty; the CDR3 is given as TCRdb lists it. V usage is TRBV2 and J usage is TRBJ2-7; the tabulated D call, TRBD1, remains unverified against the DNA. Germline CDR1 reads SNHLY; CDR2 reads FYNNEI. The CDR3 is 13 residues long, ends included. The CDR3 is CASSEGDRALQGL.

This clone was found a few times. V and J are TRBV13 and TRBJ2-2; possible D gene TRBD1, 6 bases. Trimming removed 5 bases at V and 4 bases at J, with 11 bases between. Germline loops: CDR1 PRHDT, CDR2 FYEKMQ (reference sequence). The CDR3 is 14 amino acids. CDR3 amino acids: CASSPQGGTGELFF. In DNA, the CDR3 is TGTGCCAGCAGCCCACAGGGCGGCACCGGGGAGCTGTTTTTT.

In DNA form, the CDR3 reads TGTGCCAGCAGCGCCAACGCCGGGTTGGATGGCTACACCTTC. Protein product: CASSANAGLDGYTF. The V and J genes are TRBV9 and TRBJ1-2; D is undetermined. Germline V lookup: CDR1 SGDLS, CDR2 YYNGEE. V lost 3 bases and J 6 bases, leaving 15 bases between the germline ends. This CDR3 contains 14 residues.

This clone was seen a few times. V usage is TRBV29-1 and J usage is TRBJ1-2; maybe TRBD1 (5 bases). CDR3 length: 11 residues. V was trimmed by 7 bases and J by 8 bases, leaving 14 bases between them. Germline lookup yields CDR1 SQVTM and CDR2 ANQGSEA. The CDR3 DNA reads TGCAGCGCTGCGGGGGGGGGAGGCTACACCTTC. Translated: CSAAGGGGYTF.

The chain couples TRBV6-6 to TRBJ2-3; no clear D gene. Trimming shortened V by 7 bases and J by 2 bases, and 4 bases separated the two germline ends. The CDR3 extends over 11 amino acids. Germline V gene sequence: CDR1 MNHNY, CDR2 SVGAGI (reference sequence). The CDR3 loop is CASTITDTQYF. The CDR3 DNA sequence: TGTGCCAGCACCATCACAGATACGCAGTATTTT.